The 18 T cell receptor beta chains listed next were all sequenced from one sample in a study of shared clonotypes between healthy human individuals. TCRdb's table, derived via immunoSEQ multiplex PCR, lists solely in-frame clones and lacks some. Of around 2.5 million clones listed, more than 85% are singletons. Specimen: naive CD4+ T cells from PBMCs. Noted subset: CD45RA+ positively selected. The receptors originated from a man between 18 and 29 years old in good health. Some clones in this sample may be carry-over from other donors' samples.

CDR3 in amino acids: CASSQQGSSTYEQYF. CDR3 coding DNA: TGTGCCAGCAGTCAACAGGGATCCAGTACGTACGAGCAGTACTTC. The gene calls are TRBV6-1 and TRBJ2-7, with D maybe TRBD1 (6 bases). The CDR3 is made up of 15 amino acids. V lost 5 bases, J lost 4 bases, and 18 bases lay in between. Germline assignment: CDR1 MNHNS and CDR2 SASEGT.

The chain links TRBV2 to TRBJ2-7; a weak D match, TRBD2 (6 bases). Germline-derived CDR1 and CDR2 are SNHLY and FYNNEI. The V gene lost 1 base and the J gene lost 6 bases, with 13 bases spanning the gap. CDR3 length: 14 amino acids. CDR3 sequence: CASSEGGALGEQYF. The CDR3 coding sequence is TGTGCCAGCAGTGAAGGCGGGGCCCTCGGCGAGCAGTACTTC.

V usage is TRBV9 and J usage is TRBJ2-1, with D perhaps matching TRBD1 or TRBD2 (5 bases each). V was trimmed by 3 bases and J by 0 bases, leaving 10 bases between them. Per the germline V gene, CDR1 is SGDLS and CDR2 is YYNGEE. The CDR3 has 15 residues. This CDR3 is CASSGPGTSYNEQFF. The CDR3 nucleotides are TGTGCCAGCAGCGGACCAGGGACCTCCTACAATGAGCAGTTCTTC.

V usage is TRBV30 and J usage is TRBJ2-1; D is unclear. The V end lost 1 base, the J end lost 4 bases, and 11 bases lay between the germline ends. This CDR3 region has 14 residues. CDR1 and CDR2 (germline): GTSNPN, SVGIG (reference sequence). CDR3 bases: TGTGCCTGGAGTGATCCGGGCTCATACAATGAGCAGTTCTTC. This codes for CAWSDPGSYNEQFF.

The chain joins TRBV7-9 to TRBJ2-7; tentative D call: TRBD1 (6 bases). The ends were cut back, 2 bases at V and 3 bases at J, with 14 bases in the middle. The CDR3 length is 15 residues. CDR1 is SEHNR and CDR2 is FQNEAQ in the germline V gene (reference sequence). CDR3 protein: CASSLTGTTLYEQYF. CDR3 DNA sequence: TGTGCCAGCAGCTTAACCGGGACAACCCTCTACGAGCAGTACTTC.

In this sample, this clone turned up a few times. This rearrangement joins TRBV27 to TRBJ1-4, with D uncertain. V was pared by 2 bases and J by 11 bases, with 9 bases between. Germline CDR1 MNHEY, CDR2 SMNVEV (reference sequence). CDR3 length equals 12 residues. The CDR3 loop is CASSLTFGKLFF. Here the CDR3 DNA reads TGTGCCAGCAGTTTAACGTTTGGGAAACTGTTTTTT.

CDR3 residues: CASSERLQGYGYTF. The CDR3, as DNA: TGTGCCAGCAGTGAAAGGCTCCAGGGCTATGGCTACACCTTC. This chain joins TRBV6-1 and TRBJ1-2, with TRBD1 as a possible D gene (5 bases). CDR3 size: 14 residues. Germline V gene lookup returns CDR1 MNHNS and CDR2 SASEGT. V was trimmed by 2 bases and J by 4 bases, leaving 11 bases between them.

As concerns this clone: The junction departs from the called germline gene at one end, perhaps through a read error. The CDR3 loop is CATGRGQVTTF. CDR3 in DNA: TGTGCCACCGGGCGAGGACAGGTCACCACCTTT. The V call is TRBV19, the J call TRBJ1-5; 7 nucleotides agree with TRBD1. The CDR3 runs 11 residues. Looked up from germline, CDR1 is LNHDA and CDR2 is SQIVND (reference sequence).

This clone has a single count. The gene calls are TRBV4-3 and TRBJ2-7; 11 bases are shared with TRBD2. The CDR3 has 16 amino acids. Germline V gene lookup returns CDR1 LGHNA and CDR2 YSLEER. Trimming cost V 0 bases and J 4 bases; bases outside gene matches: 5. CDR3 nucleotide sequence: TGCGCCAGCAGCCAAGATGGGCTAGCGGGGGGTTACGAGCAGTACTTC. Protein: CASSQDGLAGGYEQYF.

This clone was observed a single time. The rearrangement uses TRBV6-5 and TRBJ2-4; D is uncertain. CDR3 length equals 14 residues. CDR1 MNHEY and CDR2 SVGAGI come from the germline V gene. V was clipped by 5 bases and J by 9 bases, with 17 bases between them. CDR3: CASSTLVPPRIQYF. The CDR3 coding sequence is TGTGCCAGCAGTACCTTAGTACCCCCACGCATTCAGTACTTC.

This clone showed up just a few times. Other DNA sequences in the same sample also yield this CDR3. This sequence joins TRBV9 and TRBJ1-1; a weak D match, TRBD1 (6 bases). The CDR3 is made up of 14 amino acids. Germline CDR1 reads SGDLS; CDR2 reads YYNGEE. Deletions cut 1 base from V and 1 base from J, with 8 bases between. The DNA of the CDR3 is TGTGCCAGCAGCGTAACGGGACAGAACACTGAAGCTTTCTTT. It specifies CASSVTGQNTEAFF.

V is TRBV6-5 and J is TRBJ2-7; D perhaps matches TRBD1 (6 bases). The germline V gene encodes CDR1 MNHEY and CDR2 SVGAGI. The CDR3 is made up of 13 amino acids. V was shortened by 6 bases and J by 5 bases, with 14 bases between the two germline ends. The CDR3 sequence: CASRSQGRHEQYF. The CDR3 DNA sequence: TGTGCCAGCAGATCCCAGGGGCGGCACGAGCAGTACTTC.

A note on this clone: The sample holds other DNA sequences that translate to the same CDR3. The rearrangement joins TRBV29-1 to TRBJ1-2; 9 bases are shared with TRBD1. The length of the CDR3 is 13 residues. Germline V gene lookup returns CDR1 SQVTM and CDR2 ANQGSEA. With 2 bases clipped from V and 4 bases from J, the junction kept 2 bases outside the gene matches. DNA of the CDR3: TGCAGCGTTGAATCGGGACAGGGCTATGGCTACACCTTC. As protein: CSVESGQGYGYTF.

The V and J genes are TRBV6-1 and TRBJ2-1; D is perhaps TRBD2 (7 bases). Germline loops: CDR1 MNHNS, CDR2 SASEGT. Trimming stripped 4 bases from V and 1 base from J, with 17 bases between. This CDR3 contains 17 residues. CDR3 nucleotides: TGTGCCAGCAGTGGGGGGCGCGGGAGCGGGTCCTACAATGAGCAGTTCTTC. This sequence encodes CASSGGRGSGSYNEQFF.

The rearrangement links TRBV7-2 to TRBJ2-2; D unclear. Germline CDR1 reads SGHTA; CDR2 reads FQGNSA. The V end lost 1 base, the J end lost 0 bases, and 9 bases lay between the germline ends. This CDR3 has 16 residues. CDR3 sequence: CASSLGSATNTGELFF. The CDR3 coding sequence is TGTGCCAGCAGCTTAGGAAGTGCCACGAACACCGGGGAGCTGTTTTTT.

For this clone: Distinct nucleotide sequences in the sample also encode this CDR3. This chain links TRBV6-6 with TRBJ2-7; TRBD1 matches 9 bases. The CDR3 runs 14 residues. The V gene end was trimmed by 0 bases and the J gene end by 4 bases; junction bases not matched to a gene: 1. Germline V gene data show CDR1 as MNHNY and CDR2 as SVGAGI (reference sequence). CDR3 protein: CASSYSDRGYEQYF. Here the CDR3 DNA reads TGTGCCAGCAGTTACTCTGACAGGGGGTACGAGCAGTACTTC.

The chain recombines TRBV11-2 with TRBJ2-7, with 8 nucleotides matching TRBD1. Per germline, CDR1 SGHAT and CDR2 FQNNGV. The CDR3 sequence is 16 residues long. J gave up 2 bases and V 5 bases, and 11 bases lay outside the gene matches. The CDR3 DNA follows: TGTGCCAGCAGCCCAGCAGGGGGACAGGCCGCCTACGAGCAGTACTTC. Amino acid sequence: CASSPAGGQAAYEQYF.

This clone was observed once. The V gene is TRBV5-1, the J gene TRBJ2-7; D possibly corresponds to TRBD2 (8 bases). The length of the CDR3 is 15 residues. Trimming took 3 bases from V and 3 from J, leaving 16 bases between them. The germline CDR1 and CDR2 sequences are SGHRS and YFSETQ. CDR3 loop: CASSSRGTRNYEQYF. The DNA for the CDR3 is TGCGCCAGCAGCTCCAGGGGGACTAGAAACTACGAGCAGTACTTC.